The entry below gives a single TCR beta chain sequence along with its context. Germline V gene data show CDR1 as MDHEN and CDR2 as SYDVKM. Trimming took 6 bases from V and 0 from J, leaving 15 bases between them. CDR3 size: 16 residues. This sample was included in a study of shared clonotypes between healthy human individuals. Repertoires were generated with immunoSEQ multiplex PCR, while TCRdb's copy carries only in-frame clones and drops some. There are about 1.5 million clones in the sample; 95% to 99% occur only once, and roughly 0.4% lies in the top ten. The sequence came from a man between 25 and 39 years old in good health. Sequenced material: naive CD4+ T cells sorted from blood. Described subset: CD45RA+ positively selected. The chain carries TRBV28 and TRBJ1-3; D is unresolved. CDR3 region: CASRAGSRSSGNTIYF. The CDR3 DNA is TGTGCCAGCAGGGCGGGGTCGCGCTCCTCTGGAAACACCATATATTTT. The complete variable domain, with remaining parts taken from reference TRBV28 and TRBJ1-3, reads DVKVTQSSRYLVKRTGEKVFLECVQDMDHENMFWYRQDPGLGLRLIYFSYDVKMKEKGDIPEGYSVSREKKERFSLILESASTNQTSMYLCASRAGSRSSGNTIYFGEGSWLTVV.